The 15 T cell receptor beta chains below come from one sample, sequenced in a study of T cell changes during pregnancy in multiple sclerosis. Method: immunoSEQ multiplex PCR; TCRdb's copy keeps in-frame clones and lacks some. This table has some 60,000 clones, about 91% appearing once. The input for sequencing was peripheral blood, taken before pregnancy. Receptors were obtained from a female donor with multiple sclerosis, enrolled in a pregnancy study.

This clone was detected a few times. The rearrangement links TRBV9 to TRBJ1-2; 10 bases align to TRBD1. V gave up 3 bases and J gave up 3 bases; unmatched junction bases: 2. This CDR3 region has 14 residues. Germline V lookup: CDR1 SGDLS, CDR2 YYNGEE. The CDR3 here is CASSAGQGDYGYTF. The CDR3 nucleotides are TGTGCCAGCAGCGCAGGACAGGGGGACTATGGCTACACCTTC.

This sequence joins TRBV5-6 and TRBJ1-5; 9 bases are shared with TRBD1. With V trimmed by 3 bases and J by 5 bases, 3 bases remained unmatched. Per germline, CDR1 SGHDT and CDR2 YYEEEE. CDR3 size: 14 residues. The CDR3: CASSWGQGYQPQHF. DNA of the CDR3: TGTGCCAGCAGCTGGGGACAGGGTTATCAGCCCCAGCATTTT.

This chain uses TRBV7-3 with TRBJ2-1, with TRBD2 matching over 10 bases. This CDR3 region has 15 residues. Germline V gene data show CDR1 as SGHTA and CDR2 as FQGTGA. J lost 4 bases, V lost 2 bases, and 2 bases had no gene match. The CDR3 region is CASSLLAGDYNEQFF. The CDR3 DNA reads TGTGCCAGCAGCTTACTAGCGGGGGATTACAATGAGCAGTTCTTC.

V gene TRBV9 combines with J gene TRBJ1-4; D perhaps matches TRBD1 (6 bases). This CDR3 is 15 amino acids long. The germline V gene encodes CDR1 SGDLS and CDR2 YYNGEE. Trimming left V 2 bases short and J 0 bases short, with 8 bases between. This CDR3 reads CASSVGAATNEKLFF. In nucleotides, the CDR3 is TGTGCCAGCAGCGTGGGGGCTGCAACTAATGAAAAACTGTTTTTT.

The chain has TRBV4-3 and TRBJ1-2; D call uncertain. The germline gives CDR1 LGHNA, CDR2 YSLEER. V was clipped by 1 base and J by 4 bases, with 10 bases between them. CDR3 length: 14 amino acids. Here the CDR3 reads CASSQVASAYGYTF. As DNA, the CDR3 is TGCGCCAGCAGCCAAGTAGCCAGTGCCTATGGCTACACCTTC.

This chain connects TRBV4-3 to TRBJ1-1, with D tentatively TRBD1 (6 bases). There are 13 residues in the CDR3. V gave up 3 bases and J gave up 1 base, with 6 bases separating them. Germline V lookup: CDR1 LGHNA, CDR2 YSLEER. This CDR3 reads CASSQGANTEAFF. The CDR3, as DNA: TGCGCCAGCAGCCAGGGGGCGAACACTGAAGCTTTCTTT.

V is TRBV11-2 and J is TRBJ1-2; D is possibly TRBD1 (5 bases). V was pared by 3 bases and J by 4 bases, with 12 bases between. The CDR3 length is 14 residues. Germline V gives CDR1 SGHAT, CDR2 FQNNGV. Here the CDR3 DNA reads TGTGCCAGCAGCTTGGAAAACAGGCTCTATGGCTACACCTTC. This encodes CASSLENRLYGYTF.

This clone came up once. The rearrangement joins TRBV7-2 to TRBJ2-3; the D is unclear. This CDR3 is 14 amino acids long. The V and J ends lost 3 bases and 2 bases respectively, with 9 bases between them. CDR1 is SGHTA and CDR2 is FQGNSA in the germline V gene. The CDR3 here is CASSLGLYTDTQYF. CDR3 coding DNA: TGTGCCAGCAGCTTGGGCCTTTACACAGATACGCAGTATTTT.

The rearrangement links TRBV7-2 to TRBJ1-5, with D unresolved. Per germline, CDR1 SGHTA and CDR2 FQGNSA. The CDR3 covers 17 residues. Trimming shortened V by 1 base and J by 5 bases, and 18 bases separated the two germline ends. The CDR3 coding sequence is TGTGCCAGCAGCTTAGTACCAGCCCTAGTAGACCATCAGCCCCAGCATTTT. Amino acids: CASSLVPALVDHQPQHF.

The chain uses TRBV2 and TRBJ2-7; 7 bases agree with TRBD1. The junction had 7 bases not matched to a gene; V was cut back by 2 bases and J by 6 bases. Looked up from germline, CDR1 is SNHLY and CDR2 is FYNNEI. The CDR3 extends over 14 amino acids. The CDR3 nucleotides are TGTGCCAGCAGTGAAAAGGGACAGTTCTTCGAGCAGTACTTC. Its translation: CASSEKGQFFEQYF.

This rearrangement joins TRBV4-3 to TRBJ2-1; tentative D call: TRBD1 (6 bases). This CDR3 comprises 16 residues. CDR1 and CDR2 (germline): LGHNA, YSLEER. Trimming stripped 0 bases from V and 5 bases from J, with 14 bases between. Written as DNA, the CDR3 is TGCGCCAGCAGCCAAGATTCCAGGGGTTGGGACAATGAGCAGTTCTTC. Translation gives CASSQDSRGWDNEQFF.

The V gene is TRBV5-5, the J gene TRBJ2-1; 10 bases map to TRBD2. Trimming cost V 0 bases and J 7 bases; bases outside gene matches: 4. The CDR3 covers 15 residues. CDR1 and CDR2 (germline): SGHKS, YYEKEE (reference sequence). The CDR3 nucleotides read TGTGCCAGCAGCTTGGTCCAGCGGGGGGGGAATGAGCAGTTCTTC. It specifies CASSLVQRGGNEQFF. Full variable domain (outside the CDR3, taken from reference TRBV5-5 and TRBJ2-1): DAGVTQSPTHLIKTRGQQVTLRCSPISGHKSVSWYQQVLGQGPQFIFQYYEKEERGRGNFPDRFSARQFPNYSSELNVNALLLGDSALYLCASSLVQRGGNEQFFGPGTRLTVL.

The chain combines TRBV19 with TRBJ2-7; D perhaps matches TRBD2 (6 bases). The CDR3 has 16 residues. CDR1 LNHDA and CDR2 SQIVND come from the germline V gene (reference sequence). V shed 4 bases and J shed 2 bases, with 18 bases lying between them. CDR3 sequence (DNA): TGTGCCAGTAGTAACCCAGGAGGGTGGATCCCCTACGAGCAGTACTTC. This gives the protein CASSNPGGWIPYEQYF.

This chain links TRBV6-5 with TRBJ2-5; D is possibly TRBD2 (6 bases). Looked up from germline, CDR1 is MNHEY and CDR2 is SVGAGI. The CDR3 length is 12 residues. The V and J ends lost 6 bases and 7 bases respectively, with 12 bases between them. The CDR3 loop reads CASSSNGGTQYF. The CDR3 DNA follows: TGTGCCAGCAGCTCCAACGGGGGGACCCAGTACTTC.

The chain uses TRBV7-9 and TRBJ1-4, with 11 bases identical to TRBD1. Germline lookup yields CDR1 SEHNR and CDR2 FQNEAQ (reference sequence). V trimming: 1 base; J trimming: 8 bases; junction bases outside the gene matches: 0. The CDR3 is made up of 14 amino acids. CDR3 sequence reads: CASSLGTGGEKLFF. CDR3 in DNA: TGTGCCAGCAGCTTAGGGACAGGGGGCGAAAAACTGTTTTTT.